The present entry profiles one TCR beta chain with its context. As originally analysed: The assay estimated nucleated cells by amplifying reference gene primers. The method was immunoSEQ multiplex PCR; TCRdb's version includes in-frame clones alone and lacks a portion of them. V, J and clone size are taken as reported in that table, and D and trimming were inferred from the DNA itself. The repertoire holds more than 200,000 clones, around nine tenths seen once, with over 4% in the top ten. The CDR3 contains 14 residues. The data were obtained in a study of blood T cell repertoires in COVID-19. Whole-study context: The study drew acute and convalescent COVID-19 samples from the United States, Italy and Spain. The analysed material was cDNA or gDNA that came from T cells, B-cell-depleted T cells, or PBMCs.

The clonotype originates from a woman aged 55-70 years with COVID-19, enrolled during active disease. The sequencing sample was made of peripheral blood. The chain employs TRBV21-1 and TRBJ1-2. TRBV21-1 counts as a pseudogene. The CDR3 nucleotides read TGTGCCAGCCGCCGAAGGAGCACATACTATGGCTACACCTTC. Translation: CASRRRSTYYGYTF.